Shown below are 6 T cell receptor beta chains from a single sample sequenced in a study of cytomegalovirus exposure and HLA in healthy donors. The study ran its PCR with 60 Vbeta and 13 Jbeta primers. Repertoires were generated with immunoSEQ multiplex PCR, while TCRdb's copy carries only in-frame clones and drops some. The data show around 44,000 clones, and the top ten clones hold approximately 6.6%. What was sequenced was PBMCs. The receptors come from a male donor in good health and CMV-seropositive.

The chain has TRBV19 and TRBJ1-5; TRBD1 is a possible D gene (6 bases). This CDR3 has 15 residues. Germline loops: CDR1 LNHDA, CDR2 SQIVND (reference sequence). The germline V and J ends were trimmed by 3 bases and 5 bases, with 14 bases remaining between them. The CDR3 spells CASSILTGGDQPQHF. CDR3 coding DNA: TGTGCCAGTAGTATTTTAACGGGGGGCGATCAGCCCCAGCATTTT.

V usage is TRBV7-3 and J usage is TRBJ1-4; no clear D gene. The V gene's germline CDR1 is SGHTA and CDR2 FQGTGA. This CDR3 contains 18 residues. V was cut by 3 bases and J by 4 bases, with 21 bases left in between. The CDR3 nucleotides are TGTGCCAGCAGCTTGGCAGTCCCTCGGTACAGAGATAATGAAAAACTGTTTTTT. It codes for CASSLAVPRYRDNEKLFF.

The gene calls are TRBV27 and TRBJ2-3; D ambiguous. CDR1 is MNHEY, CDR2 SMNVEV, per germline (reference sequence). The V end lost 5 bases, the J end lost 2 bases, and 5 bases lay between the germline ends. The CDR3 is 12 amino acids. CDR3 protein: CASSTYTDTQYF. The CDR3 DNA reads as TGTGCCAGCAGTACCTACACAGATACGCAGTATTTT.

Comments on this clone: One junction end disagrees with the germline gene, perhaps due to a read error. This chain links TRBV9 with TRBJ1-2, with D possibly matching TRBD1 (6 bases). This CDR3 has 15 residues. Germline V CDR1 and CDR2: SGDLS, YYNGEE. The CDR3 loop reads CASSVGGTISLELRF. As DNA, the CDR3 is TGTGCCAGCAGCGTAGGGGGGACAATCTCCTTAGAGCTACGCTTC.

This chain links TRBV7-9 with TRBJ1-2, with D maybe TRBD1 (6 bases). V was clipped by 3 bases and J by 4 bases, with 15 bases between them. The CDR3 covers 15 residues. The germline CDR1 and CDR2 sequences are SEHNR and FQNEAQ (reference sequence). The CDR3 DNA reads TGTGCCAGCAGCTTGGTTCTTAGGGGGTCCTATGGCTACACCTTC. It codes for CASSLVLRGSYGYTF. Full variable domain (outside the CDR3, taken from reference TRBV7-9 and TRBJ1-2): DTGVSQNPRHKITKRGQNVTFRCDPISEHNRLYWYRQTLGQGPEFLTYFQNEAQLEKSRLLSDRFSAERPKGSFSTLEIQRTEQGDSAMYLCASSLVLRGSYGYTFGSGTRLTVV.

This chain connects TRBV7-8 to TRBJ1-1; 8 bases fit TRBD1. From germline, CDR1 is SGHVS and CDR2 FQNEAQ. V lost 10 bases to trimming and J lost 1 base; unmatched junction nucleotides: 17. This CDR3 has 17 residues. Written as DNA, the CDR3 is TGTGCCACCGGTTCCCGGGACAGGACGCTTTGGAACACTGAAGCTTTCTTT. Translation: CATGSRDRTLWNTEAFF.